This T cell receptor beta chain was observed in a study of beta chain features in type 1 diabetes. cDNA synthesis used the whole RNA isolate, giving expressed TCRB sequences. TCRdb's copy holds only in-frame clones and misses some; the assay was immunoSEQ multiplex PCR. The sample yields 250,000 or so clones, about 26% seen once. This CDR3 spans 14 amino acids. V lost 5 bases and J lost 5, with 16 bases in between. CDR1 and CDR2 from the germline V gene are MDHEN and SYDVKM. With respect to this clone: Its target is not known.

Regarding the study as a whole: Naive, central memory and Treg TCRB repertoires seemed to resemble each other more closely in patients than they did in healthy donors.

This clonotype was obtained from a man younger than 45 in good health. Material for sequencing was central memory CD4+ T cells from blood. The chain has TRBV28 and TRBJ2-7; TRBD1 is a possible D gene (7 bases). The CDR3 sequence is CASSLSGGRNEQYF. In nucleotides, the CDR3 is TGTGCCAGCAGTCTCTCAGGGGGGAGGAACGAGCAGTACTTC.